The sequence of this TCR beta chain was determined in a study of blood T cell repertoires in COVID-19. The overall study: The United States, Italy and Spain supplied acute and convalescent COVID-19 samples. The analysed material was cDNA or gDNA that came from T cells, B-cell-depleted T cells, or PBMCs.

CDR3 size: 16 residues. Trimming stripped 5 bases from V and 2 bases from J, with 18 bases between. Per germline, CDR1 MNHEY and CDR2 SMNVEV (reference sequence). In the authors' workflow: How many nucleated cells were present was estimated from reference gene primer amplification. Measured with immunoSEQ multiplex PCR; TCRdb has only the in-frame clones, and not every one. For V, J and clone size, that table is used; D and trimming come from the DNA. The sample comprises 490,000 or so clones, over 75% of which are singletons, and 1.5% to 2% rests with the top ten. The chain employs TRBV27 and TRBJ2-5, with D perhaps matching TRBD1 (5 bases). This TCR came from a middle-aged woman who had recovered from COVID-19. Sequenced sample: PBMCs or T cells enriched from blood (not recorded which). The CDR3 sequence: CASSPPNRGWQETQYF. CDR3 nucleotide sequence: TGTGCCAGCAGTCCCCCGAATAGGGGTTGGCAAGAGACCCAGTACTTC.